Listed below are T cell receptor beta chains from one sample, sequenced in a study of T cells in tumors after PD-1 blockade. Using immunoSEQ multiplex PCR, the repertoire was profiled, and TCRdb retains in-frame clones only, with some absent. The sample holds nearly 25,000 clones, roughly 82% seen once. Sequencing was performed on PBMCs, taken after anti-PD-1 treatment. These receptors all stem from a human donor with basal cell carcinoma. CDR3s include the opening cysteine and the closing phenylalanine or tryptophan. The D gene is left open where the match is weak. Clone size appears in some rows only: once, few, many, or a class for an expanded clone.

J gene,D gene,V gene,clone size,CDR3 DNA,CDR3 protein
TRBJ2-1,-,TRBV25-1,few,TGTGCCAGCAGTGAATATTTGGGAGGGGGCTCACAGTTCTTC,CASSEYLGGGSQFF
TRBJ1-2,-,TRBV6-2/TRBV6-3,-,TGTGCCAGCAGTCTAGGTCGGCAGGGGGGCTACACCTTC,CASSLGRQGGYTF
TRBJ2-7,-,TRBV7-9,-,TGTGCCAGCAGCTTGTGGAAAACCTCCTACGAGCAGTACTTC,CASSLWKTSYEQYF
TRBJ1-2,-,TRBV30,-,TGTGCATCACAGGGTAACTATGGCTACACCTTC,CASQGNYGYTF
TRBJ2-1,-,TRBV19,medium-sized,TGTGCCAGTAGTACCAGGGTATATGAGCAGTTCTTC,CASSTRVYEQFF
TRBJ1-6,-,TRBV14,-,TGTGCCAGCAGCCAAGACCACTCCTATAATTCACCCCTCCACTTT,CASSQDHSYNSPLHF
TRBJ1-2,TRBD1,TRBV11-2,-,TGTGCCAGCAGCGCACTCGGGACAGGGGCATGGGAACCTTCGGGCTACACCTTC,CASSALGTGAWEPSGYTF
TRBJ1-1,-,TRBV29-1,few,TGCAGCGTTGTCCCCATGACTGAAGCTTTCTTT,CSVVPMTEAFF
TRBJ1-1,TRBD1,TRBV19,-,TGTGCCAGTAGTGACAGGGTTGGCCGCACTGAAGCTTTCTTT,CASSDRVGRTEAFF
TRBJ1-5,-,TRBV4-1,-,TGCGCCAGCAGCCAAGCGGGACGAGTGCATCAGCCCCAGCATTTT,CASSQAGRVHQPQHF
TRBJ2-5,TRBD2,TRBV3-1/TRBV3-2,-,TGTGCCAGCAGCCAAGCCGCGGGACTACAAGAGACCCAGTACTTC,CASSQAAGLQETQYF
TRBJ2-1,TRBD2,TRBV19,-,TGTGCCAGTAGTATTACTAGCGGGGGGGCCGATGAGCAGTTCTTC,CASSITSGGADEQFF
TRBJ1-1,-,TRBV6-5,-,TGTGCCAGCAGTTACGGGGGTTCCCAAAACACTGAAGCTTTCTTT,CASSYGGSQNTEAFF
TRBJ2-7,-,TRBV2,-,TGTGCCAGCAGGGGAATTGGGGTCCACGAGCAGTACTTC,CASRGIGVHEQYF
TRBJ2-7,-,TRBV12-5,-,TGTGCTAGTGCCCTCGGCCGGCATGAGCAGTACTTC,CASALGRHEQYF
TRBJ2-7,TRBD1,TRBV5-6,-,TGTGCCAGCAGCTTCGGGACAGACTACGAGCAGTACTTC,CASSFGTDYEQYF
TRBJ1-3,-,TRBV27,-,TGTGCCAGCAGTCCATGGGCGGTACGACAGTCGGGAAACACCATATATTTT,CASSPWAVRQSGNTIYF
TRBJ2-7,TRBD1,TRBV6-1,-,TGTGCCAGCAGTGGACAGGGGGCTGGCGGACTACGAGAGCAGTACTTC,CASSGQGAGGLREQYF
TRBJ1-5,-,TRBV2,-,TGTGCCAGCAGTGAAATGGGGCCTCATAGCAATCAGCCCCAGCATTTT,CASSEMGPHSNQPQHF
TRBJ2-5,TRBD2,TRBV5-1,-,TGCGCCAGCAGCTCCCGATCCGGGACTACCATTCGGGAGACCCAGTACTTC,CASSSRSGTTIRETQYF
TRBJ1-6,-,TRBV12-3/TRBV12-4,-,TGTGCCAGCAGTCCGGACATGGCTTCACCCCTCCACTTT,CASSPDMASPLHF
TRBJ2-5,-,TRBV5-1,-,TGCGCCAGCAGCTTTGAGGGGAGGGAGACCCAGTACTTC,CASSFEGRETQYF
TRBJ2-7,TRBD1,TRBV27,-,TGTGTCTCGGGGGACAGGGGGCCCTACGAGCAGTACTTC,CVSGDRGPYEQYF
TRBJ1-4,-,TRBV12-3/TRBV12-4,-,TGTGCCAGTCGAGGTTCTAATGAAAAACTGTTTTTT,CASRGSNEKLFF
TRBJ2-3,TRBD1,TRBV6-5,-,TGTGCCAGCAGGCCGGGACAGGGGGCCTATACGCAGTATTTT,CASRPGQGAYTQYF
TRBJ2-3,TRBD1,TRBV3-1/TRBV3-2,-,TGTGCCAGCAGCCGAGCCGGGACAGGGAGAGATACGCAGTATTTT,CASSRAGTGRDTQYF
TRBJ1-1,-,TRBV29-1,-,TGCAGCGTTGACGGCGGCAAGGGGAAAGGGGAAGCTTTCTTT,CSVDGGKGKGEAFF
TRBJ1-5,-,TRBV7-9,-,TGTGCCAGCAGCTTATCAATTAGCAATCAGCCCCAGCATTTT,CASSLSISNQPQHF
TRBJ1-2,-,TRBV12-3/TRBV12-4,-,TGTGCCAGCAGTCCCACAGGGTTGTACGGCTACACCTTC,CASSPTGLYGYTF
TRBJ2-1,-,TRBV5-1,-,TGCGCCAGCAGCATAAGACAAGCGGGCGATGAGCAGTTCTTC,CASSIRQAGDEQFF
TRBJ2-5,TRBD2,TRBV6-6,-,TGTGCCAGCAGTCACACTAGCGGGAGTTCTCATATCGGAGAGACCCAGTACTTC,CASSHTSGSSHIGETQYF